These T cell receptor beta chains were read from a single sample in a study of blood T cell repertoires in COVID-19. Repertoires were generated with immunoSEQ multiplex PCR, while TCRdb's copy carries only in-frame clones and drops some. The table lists around 330,000 clones, more than 75% of them singletons. The sequenced sample consisted of peripheral blood. All receptors come from a woman between 45 and 65 years old with active or convalescent COVID-19. Both conserved end residues are part of each CDR3. The D gene is left open where the match is weak. Clone size appears in some rows only: once, few, many, or a class for an expanded clone.

D	size	V	J	DNA	CDR3
TRBD1	once	TRBV6-5	TRBJ1-5	TGTGCCAGCATGGGACAGGGAGGGGGTGGGCCCCAGCATTTT	CASMGQGGGGPQHF
TRBD2	-	TRBV30	TRBJ2-1	TGTGCCTGGAGTCACCTTCTAGGGTCTAGCGGATCCTACAATGAGCAGTTCTTC	CAWSHLLGSSGSYNEQFF
-	-	TRBV4-1	TRBJ1-6	TGCGCCAGCAGCCAAGTTCATCAGTATAATTCACCCCTCCACTTT	CASSQVHQYNSPLHF
TRBD1	-	TRBV18	TRBJ1-1	TGTGCCAGCTCACCAAACGAGGGGGCGGGCGCTTTCTTT	CASSPNEGAGAFF
-	-	TRBV4-3	TRBJ2-2	TGCGCCAGCAGCCAAGATAGGGGCGGGGAGCTGTTTTTT	CASSQDRGGELFF
-	-	TRBV6-6	TRBJ2-2	TGTGCCAGCACCCCCCGGAGGGACACCGGGGAGCTGTTTTTT	CASTPRRDTGELFF
TRBD1	-	TRBV3-1/TRBV3-2	TRBJ1-2	TGTGCCAGCAGCCTAGGACAGGAGTTTGGCTACACCTTC	CASSLGQEFGYTF
-	-	TRBV28	TRBJ2-3	TGTGCCAGCAGTTTATCAGCGGCTGGGACAGATACGCAGTATTTT	CASSLSAAGTDTQYF
TRBD2	-	TRBV28	TRBJ2-7	TGTGCCAGCAGGCAAGGGGGACTAGTTTACTACGAGCAGTACTTC	CASRQGGLVYYEQYF
TRBD1	-	TRBV25-1	TRBJ1-1	TGTGCCAGCCCAAACCTCTCGGACAGGGGGGGCATGAACACTGAAGCTTTCTTT	CASPNLSDRGGMNTEAFF
-	once	TRBV6-6	TRBJ1-5	TGTGCCAGCAGTTACATCAGGGGCGCAGGTAGGCAGCCCCAGCATTTT	CASSYIRGAGRQPQHF
-	-	TRBV5-4	TRBJ1-1	TGTGCCAGCAGCTCCCCGCGGGGGGAAACTGAAGCTTTCTTT	CASSSPRGETEAFF
-	-	TRBV5-1	TRBJ2-7	TGCGCCAGCAGCTCCAGCTTTTTGGGGGCCGAGCAGTACTTC	CASSSSFLGAEQYF
-	-	TRBV2	TRBJ2-1	TGTGCCAGCAGTGAAAAAGGACAAGGCTACAATGAGCAGTTCTTC	CASSEKGQGYNEQFF
-	-	TRBV6-5	TRBJ2-5	TGTGCCAGCAGCACGGTGGGCCTCCAAGAGACCCAGTACTTC	CASSTVGLQETQYF
-	-	TRBV19	TRBJ1-2	TGTGCCAGTAGTTATAGGGACATCTCTGGCTACACCTTC	CASSYRDISGYTF
TRBD2	-	TRBV7-2	TRBJ2-1	TGTGCCAGCAGCCTAAGCGGGATAGTCAATGAGCAGTTCTTC	CASSLSGIVNEQFF
-	-	TRBV28	TRBJ1-1	TGTGCCAGCAGTTTTACAGAATTGAACACTGAAGCTTTCTTT	CASSFTELNTEAFF
TRBD1	-	TRBV4-1	TRBJ1-1	TGCGCCAGCAGCCGGGCAGGGGGCATGAACACTGAAGCTTTCTTT	CASSRAGGMNTEAFF
TRBD1	-	TRBV7-2	TRBJ1-2	TGTGCCAGCAGCTTCGGACAGGTGCATGGCTACACCTTC	CASSFGQVHGYTF
-	-	TRBV19	TRBJ1-1	TGTGCCAGTAGTATAGAGGGAGTTAACACTGAAGCTTTCTTT	CASSIEGVNTEAFF
-	-	TRBV27	TRBJ2-5	TGTGCCAGCAGTTTAGATGGCCGGGAGGAGACCCAGTACTTC	CASSLDGREETQYF
TRBD2	-	TRBV28	TRBJ2-3	TGTGCCAGCAGAGCGGGAGGGGTCACAGATACGCAGTATTTT	CASRAGGVTDTQYF
TRBD1	-	TRBV7-3	TRBJ2-2	TGTGCCAGCAGCCGACAGGGGGCTGCCGGGGAGCTGTTTTTT	CASSRQGAAGELFF
-	-	TRBV5-6	TRBJ2-7	TGTGCCAGCAGCGCTTCAGGGCCCTCCTACGAGCAGTACTTC	CASSASGPSYEQYF
-	few	TRBV11-1	TRBJ1-1	TGTGCCAGCAGCTCTACTCACAGGGCTGAAGCTTTCTTT	CASSSTHRAEAFF
-	-	TRBV10-3	TRBJ1-2	TGTGCCATCAGTAGGACAGTCTATGGCTACACCTTC	CAISRTVYGYTF
-	-	TRBV30	TRBJ2-7	TGTGCCTGCGGCGGGGCTAGCGAGTTCTACGAGCAGTACTTC	CACGGASEFYEQYF
TRBD1	-	TRBV5-4	TRBJ2-7	TGTGCCAGCAGCCCCCCAGGACAGGGGGATTACGAGCAGTACTTC	CASSPPGQGDYEQYF
-	-	TRBV7-3	TRBJ1-3	TGTGCCAGCAGCTTAATGGGTGCGGGGAGCTCTGGAAACACCATATATTTT	CASSLMGAGSSGNTIYF
TRBD1	-	TRBV28	TRBJ2-2	TGTGCCAGCAGTACCCGACAGGGTCGGACCGGGGAGCTGTTTTTT	CASSTRQGRTGELFF
TRBD2	-	TRBV6-1	TRBJ2-1	TGTGCCAGCAGTGGCGGGACTAGCGGGAGGGGCAATGAGCAGTTCTTC	CASSGGTSGRGNEQFF
TRBD1	-	TRBV4-1	TRBJ1-1	TGCGCCAGCAGCCAAGGGTTCCAGGACAGGGGGCTCGCTGAAGCTTTCTTT	CASSQGFQDRGLAEAFF
TRBD1	-	TRBV28	TRBJ1-5	TGTGCCAGCAGCCAACCGGTGGGACAGAAATATAGCAATCAGCCCCAGCATTTT	CASSQPVGQKYSNQPQHF
TRBD2	-	TRBV28	TRBJ2-1	TGTGCCAGCAGTTCTTCCGGGACTAGCGAGTACAATGAGCAGTTCTTC	CASSSSGTSEYNEQFF
-	-	TRBV21-1	TRBJ1-5	TGTGCCGGACACGGGACTCGGACACCTTATAGCAATCAGCCCCAGCATTTT	CAGHGTRTPYSNQPQHF
-	-	TRBV5-8	TRBJ2-5	TGTGCCAGCAGTTCCACGAGGGAGACCCAGTACTTC	CASSSTRETQYF
-	-	TRBV28	TRBJ2-6	TGTGCCAGCAGCTCAACAGGGAGCTCTGGGGCCAACGTCCTGACTTTC	CASSSTGSSGANVLTF
TRBD1	-	TRBV7-2	TRBJ1-1	TGTGCCAGCAGCCTATTACTTACAGGGGGCGGCGGCACTGAAGCTTTCTTT	CASSLLLTGGGGTEAFF
TRBD1	-	TRBV9	TRBJ1-2	TGTGCCAGCAGCCCGCTCATCCCGGGACAGGAGATCTATGGCTACACCTTC	CASSPLIPGQEIYGYTF
TRBD1	-	TRBV3-1/TRBV3-2	TRBJ1-4	TGTGCCAGCAGCCAATCCCAGGAGGGGGCCAGGGAAAAACTGTTTTTT	CASSQSQEGAREKLFF
TRBD1	-	TRBV4-3	TRBJ1-2	TGCGCCAGCAGCCAAGTCCGGGACAGTAACTATGGCTACACCTTC	CASSQVRDSNYGYTF